This T cell receptor (beta chain) comes out of a study of T cells in Graves' hyperthyroidism and ophthalmopathy (dated by TCRdb to the late 2010s). As for the study more broadly: Peripheral blood was sampled at the time of initial diagnosis, prior to any treatment. Whether ophthalmopathy could be predicted prospectively was tested in an independent validation cohort made up of under 20 hyperthyroidism patients plus 17 patients who later progressed to ophthalmopathy. TCR V-J signatures able to tell the groups apart were searched for in a discovery cohort of some 97 patients, of whom 40 to 45 had Graves' ophthalmopathy and 55 to 65 had stable Graves' hyperthyroidism. According to the paper, TCR Vbeta CDR3 sequencing was carried out on approximately 140 peripheral blood samples, which came from more than 40 ophthalmopathy, roughly 75 hyperthyroidism and approximately 17 progressor patients. For training and testing, the roughly 93 patients in the discovery cohort were randomly divided in a 7:3 ratio. The study also compared thyroid tissue and blood T-cell repertoires from about 6 Graves' hyperthyroidism patients. After sampling, hyperthyroidism patients received methimazole starting at 30 mg daily, and ophthalmopathy patients received high-dose intravenous methylprednisolone. Broader findings and caveats from the paper: In validation, progression to ophthalmopathy was predicted by the model with 70.59% sensitivity and nearly 75% specificity, a median of approximately 6.5 months before onset. Blood samples also contained most of the expanded thyroid clonotypes (frequency above 0.001), which suggests that blood repertoires may reflect thyroid immune responses. No statistical method was used to fix the sample size in advance, and group allocation was not hidden from the investigators. In cross-validation, a model built on a 13 V-J signature told ophthalmopathy apart from stable hyperthyroidism with 85% to 90% sensitivity and roughly 82% specificity, and in testing the same model reached 80%/75%.

After removal of 9 bases from V and 2 bases from J, the junction retains 1 base not matched to a gene. Its CDR3 holds 13 amino acids, cysteine through phenylalanine. CDR3 DNA is the only sequence kept; it has 39 bases, read in frame from the first base. According to the germline V gene, CDR1 reads SNHLY and CDR2 reads FYNNEI. Stable Graves' hyperthyroidism was defined as the absence of progression to ophthalmopathy over 18 months of follow-up. Hyperthyroidism patients were newly diagnosed, had a disease duration of under 2 months, and were aged 18 to 65 years. Any patient with an uncontrolled infection, another autoimmune disease, pregnancy or lactation was excluded. Diagnoses were based on clinical symptoms, serum thyroxine and TRAb, thyroid ultrasound and orbital computed tomography. PBMCs were isolated from approximately 10 ml of fresh peripheral blood by Ficoll-Paque density gradient centrifugation. Total RNA was extracted with Trizol reagent, and quality was checked on an Agilent 2100 Bioanalyzer.

TCR beta CDR3 regions were amplified from RNA transcripts. The first round of RT-PCR for the TCR CDR3 was performed with the HTBI primer set and the Qiagen OneStep RT-PCR kit. Libraries were constructed in a second round of multiplex PCR, after which size selection and purification were performed. Paired-end sequencing of the libraries was performed with 100 bp reads on an Illumina HiSeq2000. Per the source publication's procedure: SOAPnuke was used to process the raw data, with reads discarded if the reads contained adapters or uncalled bases, had a mean Phred below 15, or lacked an exact constant-primer or identifier match. COPE v1.2.5 was used to merge the high-quality paired reads, and each unique nucleotide sequence was defined as a clonotype. MiTCR v1.1 was used to align clonotypes to the IMGT TRBV, TRBD and TRBJ reference segments. Only V-J combinations with frequency above 0.0001, covering roughly 99% of repertoires, were analysed. The TCS score was defined as F50 (clonal expansion) divided by E x V (chaos), with BLOSUM62-based TCRdist calculated between CDR3 peptides within each V-J. Welch's t-statistics and random forest reduced 500 to 650 V-J features to roughly 13, which were used in a naive Bayes classifier (R e1071). The public sequencing data were trimmed at Q25 with fastp and processed into clonotypes with MiXCR by TCRdb, which kept only in-frame beta chains. Each CDR3 protein gets just one entry, which takes the most common genes and DNA from the rows behind it. The authors' filters were not applied to this entry. A total of hundreds of thousands of distinct CDR3 sequences appear in this sample, around 15% of them only once. The biggest ten clones account for 18% of the sample.

To note about this clonotype: Its antigen is currently not known. No much larger clonotype is one base removed from it; base qualities were not supplied.

The sequence is built from TRBV2 and TRBJ2-3; 11 nucleotides in the junction match TRBD2. The clonotype comes from a woman younger than 35 with Graves' hyperthyroidism. Sequencing was performed on blood. CDR3 reads: CARGLADTDTQYF. Here is the DNA: TGTGCCAGGGGACTAGCGGACACAGATACGCAGTATTTT.